This is a list of T cell receptor beta chains from one sample in a study of control samples from healthy donors and cancer patients. Method: immunoSEQ multiplex PCR; TCRdb's copy keeps in-frame clones and lacks some. The table shows some 130,000 clones, with roughly 90% occurring only once. Sequencing used blood. The receptor source for this set is a man in his thirties or forties in good health. Both conserved end residues are part of each CDR3. The order of the fields is clone size, V gene, D gene, J gene, CDR3 DNA, CDR3 protein. A D gene is named only where the DNA matches it firmly. Clone size is shown for a subset of rows, as once, few, many or a class of expanded clone.

clone size: .; V gene: TRBV28; D gene: .; J gene: TRBJ1-1; CDR3 DNA: TGTGCCAGCAGTTTAGCAGGGATAATGAACACTGAAGCTTTCTTT; CDR3 protein: CASSLAGIMNTEAFF
clone size: .; V gene: TRBV3-1/TRBV3-2; D gene: TRBD1; J gene: TRBJ1-1; CDR3 DNA: TGTGCCAGCAGCCTAATCCGGGACAGTGAAGCTTTCTTT; CDR3 protein: CASSLIRDSEAFF
clone size: .; V gene: TRBV11-3; D gene: TRBD1; J gene: TRBJ2-2; CDR3 DNA: TGTGCCGGATCCGGGACAGAGAACACCGGGGAGCTGTTTTTT; CDR3 protein: CAGSGTENTGELFF
clone size: once; V gene: TRBV7-9; D gene: .; J gene: TRBJ2-3; CDR3 DNA: TGTGCCAGCAGCTTGTATTCCTCGGGCGGCTCTAGCACAGATACGCAGTATTTT; CDR3 protein: CASSLYSSGGSSTDTQYF
clone size: .; V gene: TRBV7-8; D gene: .; J gene: TRBJ1-2; CDR3 DNA: TGTGCCAGCAGCTTAGCCCACAGGAATTATGGCTACACCTTC; CDR3 protein: CASSLAHRNYGYTF
clone size: once; V gene: TRBV30; D gene: TRBD2; J gene: TRBJ2-2; CDR3 DNA: TGTGCCTGGACCCAATGGGGGACTAGCGATGGGATCACCGGGGAGCTGTTTTTT; CDR3 protein: CAWTQWGTSDGITGELFF
clone size: once; V gene: TRBV11-3; D gene: TRBD1; J gene: TRBJ1-4; CDR3 DNA: TGTGCCAGCGGAAGGACAGGAGCAAATGAAAAACTGTTTTTT; CDR3 protein: CASGRTGANEKLFF
clone size: .; V gene: TRBV27; D gene: .; J gene: TRBJ1-1; CDR3 DNA: TGTGCCAGCAGTTTATGGTCAGGGTTGAACACTGAAGCTTTCTTT; CDR3 protein: CASSLWSGLNTEAFF
clone size: .; V gene: TRBV19; D gene: .; J gene: TRBJ1-2; CDR3 DNA: TGTGCCAGTACCAATACAGCGTACTATGGCTACACCTTC; CDR3 protein: CASTNTAYYGYTF
clone size: .; V gene: TRBV15; D gene: TRBD1; J gene: TRBJ2-1; CDR3 DNA: TGTGCCACCGGGACAGGCGATTACAATGAGCAGTTCTTC; CDR3 protein: CATGTGDYNEQFF
clone size: .; V gene: TRBV5-6; D gene: TRBD2; J gene: TRBJ2-7; CDR3 DNA: TGTGCCAGCAGCCCGACTAGCGGGAGCTACGAGCAGTACTTC; CDR3 protein: CASSPTSGSYEQYF
clone size: .; V gene: TRBV28; D gene: .; J gene: TRBJ2-3; CDR3 DNA: TGTGCCAGCAGTTCCGCAGACAGGTTAGGTGCAGATACGCAGTATTTT; CDR3 protein: CASSSADRLGADTQYF
clone size: .; V gene: TRBV18; D gene: TRBD1; J gene: TRBJ2-7; CDR3 DNA: TGTGCCAGCTCACGAGGGGGACAGAAATTCTACGAGCAGTACTTC; CDR3 protein: CASSRGGQKFYEQYF
clone size: .; V gene: TRBV7-9; D gene: .; J gene: TRBJ1-3; CDR3 DNA: TGTGCCAGCAGCTTTGACAGGCTCTCTGGAAACACCATATATTTT; CDR3 protein: CASSFDRLSGNTIYF
clone size: .; V gene: TRBV6-5; D gene: .; J gene: TRBJ2-3; CDR3 DNA: TGTGCCAGCAGCGGGGACCCTAGCACAGATACGCAGTATTTT; CDR3 protein: CASSGDPSTDTQYF
clone size: .; V gene: TRBV6-2/TRBV6-3; D gene: TRBD2; J gene: TRBJ2-1; CDR3 DNA: TGTGCCAGCAGCCCCGGGACTAGCGGAATATACAATGAGCAGTTCTTC; CDR3 protein: CASSPGTSGIYNEQFF
clone size: .; V gene: TRBV3-1/TRBV3-2; D gene: .; J gene: TRBJ2-1; CDR3 DNA: TGTGCCAGCAGCCAAGCCAAGCGGCAGTTCTTC; CDR3 protein: CASSQAKRQFF
clone size: .; V gene: TRBV18; D gene: .; J gene: TRBJ1-4; CDR3 DNA: TGTGCCAGCTCACCACGAGGAACGGCAACTAATGAAAAACTGTTTTTT; CDR3 protein: CASSPRGTATNEKLFF
clone size: once; V gene: TRBV30; D gene: .; J gene: TRBJ2-3; CDR3 DNA: TGTGCCTGGAGTACAGCAGATACGCAGTATTTT; CDR3 protein: CAWSTADTQYF
clone size: .; V gene: TRBV2; D gene: TRBD1; J gene: TRBJ1-6; CDR3 DNA: TGTGCCAGCACGGACAGGGGGCTGGTCAATTCACCCCTCCACTTT; CDR3 protein: CASTDRGLVNSPLHF
clone size: .; V gene: TRBV24-1; D gene: TRBD2; J gene: TRBJ2-3; CDR3 DNA: TGTGCCACCAGTGATCGAATGACTAGCGCCAGCACAGATACGCAGTATTTT; CDR3 protein: CATSDRMTSASTDTQYF
clone size: few; V gene: TRBV28; D gene: TRBD1; J gene: TRBJ1-6; CDR3 DNA: TGTGCCAGCAGTCTCCTGACAGGGCTCTATAATTCACCCCTCCACTTT; CDR3 protein: CASSLLTGLYNSPLHF
clone size: .; V gene: TRBV27; D gene: TRBD2; J gene: TRBJ2-5; CDR3 DNA: TGTGCCAGCAGTTTAAAAGGCGGGAGCACAGAGACCCAGTACTTC; CDR3 protein: CASSLKGGSTETQYF
clone size: .; V gene: TRBV27; D gene: TRBD1; J gene: TRBJ2-1; CDR3 DNA: TGTGCCAGGCCGGTAGGCCGGGACAGGGAGGCGGATGAGCAGTTCTTC; CDR3 protein: CARPVGRDREADEQFF